The present T cell receptor beta chain was sequenced within a study of blood T cells in healthy people across ages. Findings and caveats of the study: Diversity was higher, and naive CD4+ cells more numerous, in long-lived donors than in aged donors.

A sample-barcoded 5' primer and a J-beta primer mix were used in a second PCR of roughly 6 to 12 cycles. Each TCR beta cDNA got a 12-nucleotide random molecular identifier. From the 5' RACE reads, TCRdb called clonotypes with MiXCR, one entry per CDR3 protein. The table lists some 1.8 million distinct CDR3 sequences, about two fifths of them singletons. Healthy Russian Caucasian donors spanned ages about 6 to 100 years. With respect to this clonotype: Its matching antigen is unknown.

Germline CDR1 SEHNR, CDR2 FQNEAQ (reference sequence). This CDR3 is built from 14 residues. Trimming cost V 3 bases and J 0 bases, with 6 bases left between them. The material sequenced was blood. The receptor comes from a human donor in good health. This chain links TRBV7-9 with TRBJ2-1, with unresolved D. The CDR3 DNA reads as TGTGCCAGCAGCTTCGGGCTCTCCTACAATGAGCAGTTCTTC. Protein sequence: CASSFGLSYNEQFF. The whole variable domain, remainder taken from reference TRBV7-9 and TRBJ2-1, is DTGVSQNPRHKITKRGQNVTFRCDPISEHNRLYWYRQTLGQGPEFLTYFQNEAQLEKSRLLSDRFSAERPKGSFSTLEIQRTEQGDSAMYLCASSFGLSYNEQFFGPGTRLTVL.